The 22 T cell receptor beta chains presented below share a single source sample, sequenced in a study of graft-versus-host responses after intestinal transplantation. For these receptors, no antigen is known. Sequenced by immunoSEQ multiplex PCR; TCRdb stores in-frame clones only, minus some. The repertoire holds 85,000 to 100,000 clones, with 92% as singletons. Specimen: unstimulated CD4+ T cells sorted from spleen or lymph node cells, collected before intestinal transplant. The receptors shown here come from a human donor who received an intestinal transplant.

This clone was detected only once. The chain is built from TRBV6-6 and TRBJ2-3; D is uncertain. The germline V and J ends were trimmed by 2 bases and 0 bases, with 6 bases remaining between them. CDR1 is MNHNY and CDR2 is SVGAGI in the germline V gene (reference sequence). This CDR3 is built from 14 residues. The CDR3 region has the DNA TGTGCCAGCAGTTACGCAGCGAGCACAGATACGCAGTATTTT. Encoded protein: CASSYAASTDTQYF.

In DNA form, the CDR3 reads TGTGCCAGCAGCTTAAGGGGTCGCGGAGAGACCCAGTACTTC. Translation: CASSLRGRGETQYF. This chain connects TRBV7-8 to TRBJ2-5; possible D gene TRBD1, 5 bases. The CDR3 runs to 14 residues. Germline values: CDR1 SGHVS, CDR2 FQNEAQ. With 2 bases removed from V and 4 bases from J, the gap between germline ends came to 11 bases.

This chain joins TRBV9 and TRBJ1-6; TRBD1 matches 7 bases. Germline CDR1 is SGDLS and CDR2 is YYNGEE. Trimming at V came to 3 bases and at J to 10 bases, leaving 7 bases not matched to a gene. This CDR3 region has 14 residues. The CDR3 DNA sequence: TGTGCCAGCAGCGATACTACAGGGGTCTCACCCCTCCACTTT. It translates to CASSDTTGVSPLHF.

This clone was detected once. This chain connects TRBV7-9 to TRBJ1-1; TRBD1 is a possible D gene (5 bases). Between the trimmed V and J ends, which lost 5 bases and 5 bases, there was a span of 18 bases. This CDR3 comprises 15 residues. CDR1 is SEHNR, CDR2 FQNEAQ, per germline (reference sequence). CDR3 coding DNA: TGTGCCAGCAGCCGACACGGCGGGGGGGGGACTGAAGCTTTCTTT. Protein product: CASSRHGGGGTEAFF.

The chain joins TRBV11-2 to TRBJ2-4, with TRBD1 identical over 9 bases. The length of the CDR3 is 15 residues. V shed 5 bases and J 6 bases; nucleotides not matched to a gene: 8. Germline CDR1 and CDR2: SGHAT and FQNNGV. The CDR3 region has the DNA TGTGCCAGCAGCCACGAATCGACAGGGGGAAACATTCAGTACTTC. Encoded protein: CASSHESTGGNIQYF.

The genes are TRBV7-8 and TRBJ1-2; maybe TRBD1 (6 bases). The V gene's germline CDR1 is SGHVS and CDR2 FQNEAQ. Trimming removed 5 bases at V and 4 bases at J, with 14 bases between. The CDR3 length is 14 residues. The CDR3, as DNA: TGTGCCAGCAGCCTCAACTCACAGGGCTATGGCTACACCTTC. It yields the protein CASSLNSQGYGYTF.

The gene calls are TRBV11-2 and TRBJ2-1; the match to TRBD1 covers 9 bases. The CDR3 is 15 residues long. Germline lookup yields CDR1 SGHAT and CDR2 FQNNGV. Trimming at V came to 1 base and at J to 4 bases, leaving 2 bases not matched to a gene. CDR3 region: CASSLVGTGYNEQFF. CDR3 DNA sequence: TGTGCCAGCAGCTTAGTAGGGACAGGGTACAATGAGCAGTTCTTC.

The V and J genes are TRBV2 and TRBJ2-1; 10 bases are shared with TRBD2. Germline lookup yields CDR1 SNHLY and CDR2 FYNNEI. Trimming took 4 bases from V and 3 from J; bases not matched to a gene: 6. The CDR3 sequence is 16 residues long. The CDR3 here is CASSGRRTSGYNEQFF. In DNA form, the CDR3 reads TGTGCCAGCAGTGGTAGAAGGACTAGCGGCTACAATGAGCAGTTCTTC.

V and J are TRBV6-1 and TRBJ1-2, with TRBD1 identical over 11 bases. From germline, CDR1 is MNHNS and CDR2 SASEGT. CDR3 length: 13 amino acids. The ends lost 5 bases at V and 7 bases at J; junction bases unmatched: 3. The CDR3 DNA sequence: TGTGCCAGCAGTTCCGGGACAGGGGGTGGCTACACCTTC. Its protein is CASSSGTGGGYTF.

This chain joins TRBV2 and TRBJ1-2; a possible D gene is TRBD1 (5 bases). The CDR3 consists of 13 residues. From germline, CDR1 is SNHLY and CDR2 FYNNEI. V shed 5 bases and J shed 1 base, with 8 bases lying between them. The CDR3, as DNA: TGTGCCAGCAGTTACGACAGTAACTATGGCTACACCTTC. Protein: CASSYDSNYGYTF.

The CDR3, as DNA: TGTGCCAGCAGCCCCCCGGTTGGTAGGGGACAGGGCTATGGCTACACCTTC. It translates to CASSPPVGRGQGYGYTF. This chain joins TRBV5-5 and TRBJ1-2; 9 bases align to TRBD1. Germline values: CDR1 SGHKS, CDR2 YYEKEE (reference sequence). The CDR3 spans 17 residues. The trim removed 4 bases at V and 4 bases at J, leaving 14 bases unmatched.

This clone was seen more than once but under ten times. The V call is TRBV5-5, the J call TRBJ1-4; D unclear. Trimming removed 0 bases from V and 2 bases from J, with 5 bases in between. Per the germline V gene, CDR1 is SGHKS and CDR2 is YYEKEE (reference sequence). The length of the CDR3 is 14 residues. This chain's CDR3 is CASSLGATNEKLFF. CDR3 sequence (DNA): TGTGCCAGCAGCTTGGGGGCTACTAATGAAAAACTGTTTTTT.

CDR3 sequence reads: CASRPFKGEDTQYF. DNA of the CDR3: TGTGCCAGCAGACCCTTCAAGGGGGAAGATACGCAGTATTTT. V is TRBV2 and J is TRBJ2-3; tentatively, D is TRBD1 (6 bases). CDR3 length: 14 residues. V was pared by 6 bases and J by 5 bases, with 15 bases between. The germline gives CDR1 SNHLY, CDR2 FYNNEI.

The genes are TRBV30 and TRBJ2-1; possible D gene TRBD2, 6 bases. The germline V and J ends were trimmed by 3 bases and 0 bases, with 6 bases remaining between them. Germline CDR1 reads GTSNPN; CDR2 reads SVGIG (reference sequence). The CDR3 runs to 13 residues. The CDR3 is CAWRTSSYNEQFF. The CDR3 nucleotides are TGTGCCTGGAGGACTAGCTCCTACAATGAGCAGTTCTTC.

The chain recombines TRBV6-5 with TRBJ1-2; TRBD1 matches at 7 bases. Germline values: CDR1 MNHEY, CDR2 SVGAGI. V lost 6 bases to trimming and J lost 7 bases; unmatched junction nucleotides: 5. This CDR3 region has 12 residues. This CDR3 reads CASRSTGSGYTF. In DNA form, the CDR3 reads TGTGCCAGCAGATCGACAGGGTCTGGCTACACCTTC.

The J gene is TRBJ2-3, the V gene TRBV5-8, with D possibly TRBD2 on 5 matching bases. The CDR3 runs to 13 residues. V gave up 4 bases and J gave up 5 bases, with 11 bases separating them. Per germline, CDR1 SGHTS and CDR2 YDEGEE. The CDR3 is CASSPREGDTQYF. The CDR3 bases are TGTGCCAGCAGCCCCCGGGAAGGAGATACGCAGTATTTT.

The chain links TRBV9 to TRBJ2-5, with 8 nucleotides matching TRBD2. Trimming at V came to 0 bases and at J to 2 bases, leaving 6 bases not matched to a gene. This CDR3 is built from 16 residues. The V gene's germline CDR1 is SGDLS and CDR2 YYNGEE. DNA for the CDR3: TGTGCCAGCAGCGTAGAGGCGGGGGGCTTTCAAGAGACCCAGTACTTC. Translation gives CASSVEAGGFQETQYF.

This clone was seen once. The V and J genes are TRBV28 and TRBJ1-2; perhaps TRBD1 as D (5 bases). Germline CDR1 MDHEN, CDR2 SYDVKM. V lost 2 bases and J lost 5, with 6 bases in between. This CDR3 comprises 12 residues. As DNA, the CDR3 is TGTGCCAGCAGTTTAACAGGATATGGCTACACCTTC. Protein: CASSLTGYGYTF.

This chain links TRBV27 with TRBJ2-3, with TRBD2 matching 8 bases. The CDR3 contains 17 residues. Germline assignment: CDR1 MNHEY and CDR2 SMNVEV (reference sequence). Trimming at V came to 2 bases and at J to 2 bases, leaving 9 bases not matched to a gene. CDR3 region: CASSLRLAGGSTDTQYF. As DNA, the CDR3 is TGTGCCAGCAGTTTACGATTGGCGGGGGGTTCCACAGATACGCAGTATTTT.

The rearrangement uses TRBV29-1 and TRBJ1-2, with 9 bases matching TRBD1. Germline V gives CDR1 SQVTM, CDR2 ANQGSEA. This CDR3 has 16 residues. V lost 2 bases to trimming and J lost 7 bases; unmatched junction nucleotides: 14. The CDR3 region is CSVEMGQGRSGSGYTF. DNA of the CDR3: TGCAGCGTTGAAATGGGACAGGGACGATCGGGGAGTGGCTACACCTTC.

The chain is built from TRBV10-3 and TRBJ2-1, with 9 bases identical to TRBD2. The CDR3 extends over 14 amino acids. V was clipped by 10 bases and J by 5 bases; unmatched bases: 9. Germline CDR1 ENHRY, CDR2 SYGVKD. In nucleotides, the CDR3 is TGTGCCACCCTACCCGCGGGAGGGGACAATGAGCAGTTCTTC. Residues: CATLPAGGDNEQFF.

This rearrangement joins TRBV14 to TRBJ2-1, with D perhaps matching TRBD2 (6 bases). Germline lookup yields CDR1 SGHDN and CDR2 FVKESK. V lost 4 bases and J 3 bases, leaving 16 bases between the germline ends. The CDR3 length is 16 residues. CDR3 in DNA: TGTGCCAGCAGCCCTGTGGTCGGCGGGGTCTACAATGAGCAGTTCTTC. It translates to CASSPVVGGVYNEQFF.